This TCR beta chain was sequenced in a study of blood T cell repertoires in COVID-19. TCRdb keeps only in-frame clones here, not all; method: immunoSEQ multiplex PCR. The sample yields under 150,000 clones, about four fifths seen once. CDR1 LNHDA and CDR2 SQIVND come from the germline V gene (reference sequence). J was trimmed by 0 bases and V by 7 bases; bases with no gene match: 2. The CDR3 has 14 residues. The TCR originated in a man in his forties or fifties with active or convalescent COVID-19. The gene calls are TRBV19 and TRBJ2-1; 8 bases are a match to TRBD2. Sample: peripheral blood. In DNA form, the CDR3 reads TGTGCCAGTAAAACTAGCGGCTCCTACAATGAGCAGTTCTTC. Translation gives CASKTSGSYNEQFF.